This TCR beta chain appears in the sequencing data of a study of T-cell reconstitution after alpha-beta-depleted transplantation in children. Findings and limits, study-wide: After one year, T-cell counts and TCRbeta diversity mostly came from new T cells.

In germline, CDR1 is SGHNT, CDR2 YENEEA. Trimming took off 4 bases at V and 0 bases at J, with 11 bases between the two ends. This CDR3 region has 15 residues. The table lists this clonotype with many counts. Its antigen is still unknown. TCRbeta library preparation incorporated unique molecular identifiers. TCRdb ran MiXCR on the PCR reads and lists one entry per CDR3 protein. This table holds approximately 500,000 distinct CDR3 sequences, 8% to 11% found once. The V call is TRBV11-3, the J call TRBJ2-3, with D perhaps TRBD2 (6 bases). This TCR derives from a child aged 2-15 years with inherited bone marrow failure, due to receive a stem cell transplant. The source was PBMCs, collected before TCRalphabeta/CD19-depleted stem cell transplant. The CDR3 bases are TGTGCCAGCAGCTCACCCGGGACTAGCACAGATACGCAGTATTTT. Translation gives CASSSPGTSTDTQYF.